This T cell receptor (beta chain) originates from a study of blood T cells in healthy people across ages. Study results and limitations: Expanded clonotype shifts may have been confounded, as the donors had an unknown CMV status. A strong correlation was found between TCR beta diversity and the percentage of naive T cells.

PCR was performed a second time for about 7 to 11 cycles using a sample-barcoded 5' primer and a J-beta primer mix. Each CDR3 protein is one row after TCRdb ran MiXCR on the 5' RACE reads. The sample lists about 590,000 distinct CDR3 sequences, roughly 30% occurring once. Germline trimming cut 3 bases from V and 13 bases from J; bases unmatched to any gene: 11. CDR1 SEHNR and CDR2 FQNEAQ come from the germline V gene (reference sequence). This CDR3 region has 13 residues. In its sample, this clonotype was seen a few times. The antigen remains unidentified. The chain has TRBV7-9 and TRBJ1-2, with 7 bases identical to TRBD1. The sequencing input was blood. The clonotype originates from a woman aged 80 or older in good health. This chain's CDR3 is CASSFTSDRTFTF. For the CDR3, the DNA is TGTGCCAGCAGCTTTACCTCGGACAGGACTTTCACCTTC.